Each of the 10 T cell receptor beta chains below was sequenced from the same sample in a study of a mutant IDH1 vaccine in newly diagnosed glioma (dated by TCRdb to about 2021). The library was made by the immunoSEQ multiplex PCR assay. TCRdb mirrors the immuneACCESS table, restricted to in-frame sequences. Some clones are absent from its copies; in checked studies, under half trace to an unresolved V gene, and the reason for the others is unknown. Present in this sample are tens of thousands of clones, roughly 80% of which were seen just once. Approximately 6.1% of the sample is taken by the ten largest. What this sample's time point label stands for: week 11, during vaccination. A 20-mer mutant IDH1 peptide at 300 micrograms in Montanide made up each vaccine dose, which was injected subcutaneously together with topical imiquimod. No antigen has been identified for these receptors. Sequenced material: PBMCs, taken from a glioma patient whose treatment included an IDH1 peptide vaccine. These receptors all stem from a man aged 45-65 years with glioma.

CDR3 region: CASRHRDSGLGSQYF. Here the CDR3 DNA reads TGTGCCAGCAGACACCGGGACTCCGGCTTGGGGAGCCAGTACTTC. This chain connects TRBV6-6 to TRBJ2-5; a weak D match, TRBD2 (6 bases). V was pared by 6 bases and J by 10 bases, with 24 bases between. This CDR3 has 15 amino acids. CDR1 is MNHNY, CDR2 SVGAGI, per germline (reference sequence).

The V gene is TRBV5-6, the J gene TRBJ1-1; D unresolved. The CDR3 is made up of 12 amino acids. CDR1 is SGHDT and CDR2 is YYEEEE in the germline V gene. The V and J ends lost 4 bases and 4 bases respectively, with 8 bases between them. CDR3 in amino acids: CASSREGTEAFF. CDR3 coding DNA: TGTGCCAGCAGCCGAGAAGGCACTGAAGCTTTCTTT.

The rearrangement links TRBV5-5 to TRBJ1-3, with D maybe TRBD1 (6 bases). Per the germline V gene, CDR1 is SGHKS and CDR2 is YYEKEE (reference sequence). V gave up 5 bases and J gave up 3 bases, with 24 bases separating them. This CDR3 has 18 residues. The CDR3 is CASSGGGHYLIVGNTIYF. In nucleotides, the CDR3 is TGTGCCAGCAGTGGCGGGGGACACTATTTGATAGTTGGAAACACCATATATTTT.

The rearrangement joins TRBV6-1 to TRBJ1-2, with TRBD1 identical over 8 bases. CDR1 MNHNS and CDR2 SASEGT come from the germline V gene. The V gene end was trimmed by 5 bases and the J gene end by 3 bases; junction bases not matched to a gene: 8. The CDR3 extends over 15 amino acids. The CDR3 coding sequence is TGTGCCAGCAGTCCGGACAGGGTACGGGACTATGGCTACACCTTC. It is translated as CASSPDRVRDYGYTF.

The chain links TRBV6-1 to TRBJ1-5; D perhaps matches TRBD1 (5 bases). The CDR3 runs to 19 residues. Per germline, CDR1 MNHNS and CDR2 SASEGT. The V end was cut by 1 base, the J end by 0 bases, with 19 bases between. In DNA form, the CDR3 reads TGTGCCAGCAGTGAAGGGCTTCTGGGGGGTGGACCTAGCAATCAGCCCCAGCATTTT. This encodes CASSEGLLGGGPSNQPQHF.

This clone turned up a few times. The CDR3 here is CSVGYGTDYGYTF. As DNA, the CDR3 is TGCAGCGTTGGGTATGGGACAGACTATGGCTACACCTTC. The chain carries TRBV29-1 and TRBJ1-2; 7 nucleotides match TRBD1. Germline loops: CDR1 SQVTM, CDR2 ANQGSEA. The CDR3 consists of 13 residues. V gave up 4 bases and J gave up 3 bases; unmatched junction bases: 5.

The chain joins TRBV11-2 to TRBJ2-3, with 11 bases lining up with TRBD1. The CDR3 runs 16 residues. The germline CDR1 and CDR2 sequences are SGHAT and FQNNGV. V shed 4 bases, J shed 2 bases, and the junction held 5 bases outside the gene matches. The CDR3 DNA is TGTGCCAGCAGCTCGATGGACAGGGGGCCCACAGATACGCAGTATTTT. Amino acid sequence: CASSSMDRGPTDTQYF. The full variable domain, in which reference TRBV11-2 and TRBJ2-3 provide the parts outside the CDR3, is EAGVAQSPRYKIIEKRQSVAFWCNPISGHATLYWYQQILGQGPKLLIQFQNNGVVDDSQLPKDRFSAERLKGVDSTLKIQPAKLEDSAVYLCASSSMDRGPTDTQYFGPGTRLTVL.

This clone was found a few times. This chain's CDR3 is CASNDKTGTEAFF. As DNA, the CDR3 is TGTGCCAGCAATGACAAAACTGGTACTGAAGCTTTCTTT. The rearrangement links TRBV2 to TRBJ1-1, with no clear D. The germline gives CDR1 SNHLY, CDR2 FYNNEI. The CDR3 has 13 amino acids. V was pared by 7 bases and J by 5 bases, with 14 bases between.

The count of this clone is one. This chain uses TRBV27 with TRBJ2-7; TRBD1 matches at 7 bases. Losses at the gene ends were 4 bases for V and 2 bases for J; bases not matched to a gene: 5. This CDR3 region has 14 residues. CDR1 and CDR2 from the germline V gene are MNHEY and SMNVEV (reference sequence). The CDR3 region has the DNA TGTGCCAGCAGTTGGAGACAGGGCCCCTACGAGCAGTACTTC. Translated: CASSWRQGPYEQYF.

The chain employs TRBV2 and TRBJ2-2; D gene unclear. Trimming cost V 4 bases and J 0 bases, with 6 bases left between them. The length of the CDR3 is 14 residues. The germline V gene encodes CDR1 SNHLY and CDR2 FYNNEI. The CDR3 is CASSVGPNTGELFF. Written as DNA, the CDR3 is TGTGCCAGCAGTGTAGGTCCGAACACCGGGGAGCTGTTTTTT.